This T cell receptor (beta chain) appears in the sequencing data of a study of shared clonotypes between healthy human individuals. This clone occurred once. In the naive CD8 group, cells lacked CD45RO and were positively selected for CCR7, so terminally differentiated effector memory CD45RA+ cells were left out. All of the donors resided in Nashville, Tennessee, and each was a Caucasian adult. V lost 2 bases, J lost 16 bases, and 26 bases lay in between. The CDR3 totals 16 residues. The germline V gene encodes CDR1 MDHEN and CDR2 SYDVKM. Sequenced by immunoSEQ multiplex PCR; TCRdb stores in-frame clones only, minus some. The sample yields roughly 570,000 clones, 95% to 98% seen once.

V usage is TRBV28 and J usage is TRBJ1-4; D unclear. Sample: naive CD8+ T cells sorted from blood. The sequence derives from a man aged 25 to 40 in good health. The CDR3 nucleotides are TGTGCCAGCAGTTTAAACCTAAATCCCCCCGAGGTACGGTGGTTTTTT. It translates to CASSLNLNPPEVRWFF.